This paragraph reports one TCR beta chain. Its antigen is undetermined. Other DNA sequences in this sample translate to the same CDR3. The sample originates from a study of cytomegalovirus exposure and HLA in healthy donors. Study observations and caveats: It was taken for granted in presence/absence analyses that sequencing depth across donors was roughly uniform. HLA alleles showed associations with about 15,000 TCR beta sequences in a later analysis, at a 0.05 false discovery rate. With DRB1 most and HLA-C fewest, TCR association rates differed between HLA loci in a later analysis.

The CDR3 covers 13 residues. Trimming removed 5 bases from V and 3 bases from J; junction bases left unmatched: 3. Germline CDR1 and CDR2: MDHEN and SYDVKM. PCR amplification relied on 60 Vbeta primers (plus 13 Jbeta primers). Original handling: As a later analysis found, there were around 86 million unique TCR beta chains, of which about 10 million were shared. Repertoires were generated with immunoSEQ multiplex PCR, while TCRdb's copy carries only in-frame clones and drops some. V and J calls and clone size are as listed in that table; D and trimming were resolved from the DNA. The sample has approximately 120,000 clones.

Sequenced sample: PBMCs. This rearrangement joins TRBV28 to TRBJ2-7, with 8 bases aligning to TRBD1. The TCR sequence derives from a young man in good health and CMV-seronegative. In DNA, the CDR3 is TGTGCCAGCAGTCTCGGACAGGGCTACGAGCAGTACTTC. Its translation is CASSLGQGYEQYF.